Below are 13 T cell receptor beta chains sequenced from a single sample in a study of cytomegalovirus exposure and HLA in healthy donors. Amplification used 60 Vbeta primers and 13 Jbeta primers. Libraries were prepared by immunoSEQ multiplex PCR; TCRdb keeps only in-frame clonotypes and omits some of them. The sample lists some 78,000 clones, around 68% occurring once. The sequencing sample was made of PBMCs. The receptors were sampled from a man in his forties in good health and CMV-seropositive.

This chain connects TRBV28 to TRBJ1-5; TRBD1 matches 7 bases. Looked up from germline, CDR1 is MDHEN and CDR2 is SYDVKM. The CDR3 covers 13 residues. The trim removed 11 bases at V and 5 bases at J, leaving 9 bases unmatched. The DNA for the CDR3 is TGTGCCGGGAAGGGGACAGCAGATCAGCCCCAGCATTTT. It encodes CAGKGTADQPQHF.

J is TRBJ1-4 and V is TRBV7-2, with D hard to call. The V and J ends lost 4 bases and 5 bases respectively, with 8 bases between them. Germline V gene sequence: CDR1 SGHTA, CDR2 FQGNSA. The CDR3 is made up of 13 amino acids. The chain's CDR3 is CASSYGVNEKLFF. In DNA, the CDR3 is TGTGCCAGCAGCTACGGGGTAAATGAAAAACTGTTTTTT.

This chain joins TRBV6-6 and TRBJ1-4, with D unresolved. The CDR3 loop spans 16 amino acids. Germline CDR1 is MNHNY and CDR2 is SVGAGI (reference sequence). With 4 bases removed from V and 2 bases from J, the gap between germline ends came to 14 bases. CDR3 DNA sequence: TGTGCCAGCAGTTTGGCAGGACGGACTACTAATGAAAAACTGTTTTTT. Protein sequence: CASSLAGRTTNEKLFF.

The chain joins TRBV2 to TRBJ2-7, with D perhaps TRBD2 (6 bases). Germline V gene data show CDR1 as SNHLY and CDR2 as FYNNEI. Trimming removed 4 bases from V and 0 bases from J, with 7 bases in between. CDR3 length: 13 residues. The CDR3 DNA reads TGTGCCAGCAGTGCGGGGGACTCCTACGAGCAGTACTTC. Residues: CASSAGDSYEQYF.

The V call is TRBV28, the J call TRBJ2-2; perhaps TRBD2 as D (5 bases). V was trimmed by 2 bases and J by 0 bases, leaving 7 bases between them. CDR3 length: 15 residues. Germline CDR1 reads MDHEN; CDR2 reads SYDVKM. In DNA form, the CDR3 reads TGTGCCAGCAGTTTACAACTAGCGAACACCGGGGAGCTGTTTTTT. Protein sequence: CASSLQLANTGELFF.

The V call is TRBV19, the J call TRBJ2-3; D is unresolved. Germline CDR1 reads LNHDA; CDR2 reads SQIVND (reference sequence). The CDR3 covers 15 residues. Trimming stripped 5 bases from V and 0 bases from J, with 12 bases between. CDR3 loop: CASSLTGKSTDTQYF. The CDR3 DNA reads TGTGCCAGTAGTTTGACTGGCAAAAGCACAGATACGCAGTATTTT.

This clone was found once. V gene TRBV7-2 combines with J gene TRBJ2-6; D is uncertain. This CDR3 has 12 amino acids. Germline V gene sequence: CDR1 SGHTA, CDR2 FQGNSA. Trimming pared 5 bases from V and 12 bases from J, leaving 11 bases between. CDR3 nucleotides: TGTGCCAGCAGCCCCACGGTCCCCGTCCTGACTTTC. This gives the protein CASSPTVPVLTF.

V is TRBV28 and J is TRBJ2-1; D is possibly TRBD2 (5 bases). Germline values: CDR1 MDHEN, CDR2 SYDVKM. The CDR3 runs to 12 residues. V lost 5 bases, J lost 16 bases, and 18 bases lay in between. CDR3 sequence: CASSPGRGGPFF. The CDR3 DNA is TGTGCCAGCAGTCCCGGCCGCGGCGGGCCATTCTTC.

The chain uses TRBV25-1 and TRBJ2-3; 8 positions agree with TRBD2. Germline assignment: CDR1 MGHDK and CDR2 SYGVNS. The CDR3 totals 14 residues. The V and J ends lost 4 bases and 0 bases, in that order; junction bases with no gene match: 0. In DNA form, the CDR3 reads TGTGCCAGCAGTGTAGCGGGGAGCACAGATACGCAGTATTTT. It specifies CASSVAGSTDTQYF.

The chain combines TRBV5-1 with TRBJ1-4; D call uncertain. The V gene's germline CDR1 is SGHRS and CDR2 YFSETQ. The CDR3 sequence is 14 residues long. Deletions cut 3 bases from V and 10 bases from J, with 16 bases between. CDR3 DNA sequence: TGCGCCAGCAGCTGGGAGCAGGCCCGAGGAAAACTGTTTTTT. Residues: CASSWEQARGKLFF.

This CDR3 reads CSVEAHNEQYF. The DNA for the CDR3 is TGCAGCGTTGAGGCCCACAACGAGCAGTACTTC. The rearrangement uses TRBV29-1 and TRBJ2-7; D is undetermined. Germline values: CDR1 SQVTM, CDR2 ANQGSEA. The CDR3 totals 11 residues. Trimming shortened V by 3 bases and J by 5 bases, and 8 bases separated the two germline ends.

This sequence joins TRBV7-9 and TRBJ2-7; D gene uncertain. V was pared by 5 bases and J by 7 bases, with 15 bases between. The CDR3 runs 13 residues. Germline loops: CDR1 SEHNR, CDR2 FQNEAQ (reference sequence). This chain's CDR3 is CASSQAPDEEQYF. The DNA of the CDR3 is TGTGCCAGCAGCCAAGCCCCCGATGAGGAGCAGTACTTC. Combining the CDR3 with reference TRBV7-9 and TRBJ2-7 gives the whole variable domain DTGVSQNPRHKITKRGQNVTFRCDPISEHNRLYWYRQTLGQGPEFLTYFQNEAQLEKSRLLSDRFSAERPKGSFSTLEIQRTEQGDSAMYLCASSQAPDEEQYFGPGTRLTVT.

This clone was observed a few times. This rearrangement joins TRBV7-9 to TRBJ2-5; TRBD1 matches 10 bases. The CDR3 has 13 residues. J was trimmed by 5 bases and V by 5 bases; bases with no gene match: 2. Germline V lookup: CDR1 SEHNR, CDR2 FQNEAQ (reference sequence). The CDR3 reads CASSQDRGETQYF. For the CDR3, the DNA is TGTGCCAGCAGCCAGGACAGGGGGGAGACCCAGTACTTC.